The clone carrying this T cell receptor beta chain was detected once. The target antigen is unknown. This CDR3 has 16 amino acids. The germline V and J ends were trimmed by 0 bases and 4 bases, with 13 bases remaining between them. CDR1 and CDR2 (germline): ENHRY, SYGVKD. This entry is derived from a study of blood T cells in healthy people across ages. Primed by a sample-barcoded 5' primer and a J-beta primer mix, a second PCR proceeded for about 7 to 11 cycles. The template-switch adaptor was a 5' adaptor with 12 random nucleotides. It tagged each cDNA molecule. TCRdb fed the 5' RACE reads into MiXCR, producing one record per CDR3 protein. This table holds about 640,000 distinct CDR3 sequences, under 65% found once. Study findings and constraints: With donor CMV status unknown, expanded clonotype changes were possibly confounded. Higher diversity and more naive CD4+ cells were features of long-lived donors, compared to aged donors.

This rearrangement joins TRBV10-3 to TRBJ2-1; D may correspond to TRBD1 or TRBD2 (5 bases each). The sample consisted of blood. This TCR came from a man between 60 and 70 years old in good health. The CDR3 DNA is TGTGCCATCAGTGAGTCGGGACCCGGACCTTACAATGAGCAGTTCTTC. It encodes CAISESGPGPYNEQFF.